The 12 T cell receptor beta chains below were found in one sample sequenced in a study of cytomegalovirus exposure and HLA in healthy donors (dated by TCRdb to 2016 to 2017). Receptor amplification or capture employed the immunoSEQ multiplex PCR assay. For the multiplex PCR, a mixture combining 60 forward primers for TCR Vbeta segments and 13 reverse primers for TCR Jbeta segments was used. In its TCRdb copy, this immuneACCESS table keeps in-frame sequences only and misses some clones. Where compared with another copy, unresolved V genes explain less than half of these, and the others have no known cause. The sample table holds some 200,000 clones, of which around 83% were seen once. Around 0.8% of the sample comes from the top ten. Sequenced material: PBMCs. The receptors originated from a woman between 18 and 29 years old in good health and CMV-seronegative.

This sequence joins TRBV6-5 and TRBJ2-2; 8 bases line up with TRBD2. The V gene end was trimmed by 6 bases and the J gene end by 4 bases; junction bases not matched to a gene: 7. Germline CDR1 MNHEY, CDR2 SVGAGI. The CDR3 runs 15 residues. The CDR3 DNA reads TGTGCCAGCAGCGGGATCCTAGCGGGCACCGGGGAGCTGTTTTTT. Translated, it gives CASSGILAGTGELFF.

The rearrangement joins TRBV6-4 to TRBJ1-3, with a tentative D call TRBD1 (5 bases). Germline V CDR1 and CDR2: MRHNA, SNTAGT. CDR3 length: 14 amino acids. V lost 6 bases to trimming and J lost 2 bases, with 11 bases between them. CDR3 amino acids: CASSPGTPGNTIYF. In nucleotides, the CDR3 is TGTGCCAGCAGCCCCGGGACTCCTGGAAACACCATATATTTT.

The V call is TRBV6-5, the J call TRBJ2-7, with 11 bases that match TRBD2. The length of the CDR3 is 15 residues. CDR1 MNHEY and CDR2 SVGAGI come from the germline V gene. Trimming took 5 bases from V and 3 from J; bases not matched to a gene: 6. The CDR3 region is CASSVQTSGIYEQYF. DNA for the CDR3: TGTGCCAGCAGTGTCCAGACTAGCGGGATCTACGAGCAGTACTTC.

CDR3 sequence: CSVLIVGTQYF. The CDR3 bases are TGCAGCGTTTTGATCGTCGGGACCCAGTACTTC. The J gene is TRBJ2-5, the V gene TRBV29-1; D is ambiguous. The germline CDR1 and CDR2 sequences are SQVTM and ANQGSEA. This CDR3 is 11 amino acids long. Trimming took off 5 bases at V and 7 bases at J, with 11 bases between the two ends.

This clone has a single count. The gene calls are TRBV21-1 and TRBJ1-5; the table's D gene call, TRBD1, was not cross checked with the DNA. TRBV21-1 is annotated as a pseudogene. The CDR3 is 16 residues long. CDR3: CASSLMGQGCNQPQHF. The CDR3 coding sequence is TGTGCCAGCAGCCTCATGGGGCAGGGATGCAATCAGCCCCAGCATTTT.

This sequence joins TRBV5-1 and TRBJ1-2, with D perhaps TRBD1 (6 bases). The CDR3 is 12 amino acids. Trimming removed 4 bases at V and 4 bases at J, with 8 bases between. Germline CDR1 is SGHRS and CDR2 is YFSETQ. CDR3 bases: TGCGCCAGCAGCCCCAGGGGCTATGGCTACACCTTC. This sequence encodes CASSPRGYGYTF.

The V gene is TRBV20-1, the J gene TRBJ2-7, with TRBD2 as a possible D gene (6 bases). The germline V and J ends were trimmed by 3 bases and 7 bases, with 10 bases remaining between them. The CDR3 sequence is 11 residues long. The germline V gene encodes CDR1 DFQATT and CDR2 SNEGSKA (reference sequence). This chain's CDR3 is CSASPAGEQYF. CDR3 in DNA: TGCAGTGCTAGCCCCGCGGGGGAGCAGTACTTC.

This sequence joins TRBV7-2 and TRBJ2-7, with 8 bases matching TRBD2. The CDR3 contains 14 residues. Germline V gene lookup returns CDR1 SGHTA and CDR2 FQGNSA. Trimming cost V 5 bases and J 1 base; bases outside gene matches: 4. CDR3 loop: CASSPGRDSYEQYF. The DNA of the CDR3 is TGTGCCAGCAGCCCCGGGAGGGATTCCTACGAGCAGTACTTC.

The chain has TRBV27 and TRBJ2-7; 7 nucleotides line up with TRBD1. The germline CDR1 and CDR2 sequences are MNHEY and SMNVEV (reference sequence). This CDR3 has 15 residues. The V gene end was trimmed by 4 bases and the J gene end by 3 bases; junction bases not matched to a gene: 9. The DNA of the CDR3 is TGTGCCAGCAGTTACTCTTCCGGGACAGTCTACGAGCAGTACTTC. Residues: CASSYSSGTVYEQYF.

The chain is built from TRBV28 and TRBJ2-2, with 9 nucleotides matching TRBD2. Germline CDR1 and CDR2: MDHEN and SYDVKM. With V trimmed by 5 bases and J by 2 bases, 9 bases remained unmatched. The length of the CDR3 is 17 residues. The CDR3 region has the DNA TGTGCCAGCAGTCCCCTAGGCCTAGCGGGAAACACCGGGGAGCTGTTTTTT. Translated, it gives CASSPLGLAGNTGELFF. Using reference TRBV28 and TRBJ2-2 for the parts outside the CDR3, the full variable domain is DVKVTQSSRYLVKRTGEKVFLECVQDMDHENMFWYRQDPGLGLRLIYFSYDVKMKEKGDIPEGYSVSREKKERFSLILESASTNQTSMYLCASSPLGLAGNTGELFFGEGSRLTVL.

This sequence joins TRBV5-1 and TRBJ2-1; no firm D call. The length of the CDR3 is 13 residues. V dropped 2 bases and J dropped 8 bases, with 11 bases sitting between them. Germline CDR1 SGHRS, CDR2 YFSETQ. Written as DNA, the CDR3 is TGCGCCAGCAGCTTTAACATGATGGATGAGCAGTTCTTC. This sequence encodes CASSFNMMDEQFF.

This clone appeared a few times. The J gene is TRBJ2-7, the V gene TRBV18, with 8 bases aligning to TRBD1. Trimming removed 3 bases from V and 5 bases from J; junction bases left unmatched: 6. Germline V CDR1 and CDR2: KGHSH, LQKENI. This CDR3 has 14 residues. DNA for the CDR3: TGTGCCAGCTCACCGGCCTCGGACAGGGACGAGCAGTACTTC. This gives the protein CASSPASDRDEQYF.